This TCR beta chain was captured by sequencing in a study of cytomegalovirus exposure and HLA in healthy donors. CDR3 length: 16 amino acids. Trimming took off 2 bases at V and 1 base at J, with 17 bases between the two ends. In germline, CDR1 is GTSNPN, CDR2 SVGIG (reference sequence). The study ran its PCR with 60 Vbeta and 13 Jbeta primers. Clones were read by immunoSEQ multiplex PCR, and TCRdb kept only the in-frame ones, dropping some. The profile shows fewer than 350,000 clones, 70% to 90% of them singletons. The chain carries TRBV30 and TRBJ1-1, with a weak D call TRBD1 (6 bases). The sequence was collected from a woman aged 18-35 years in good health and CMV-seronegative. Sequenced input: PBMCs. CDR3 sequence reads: CAWSKRQGFTNTEAFF. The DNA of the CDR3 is TGTGCCTGGAGTAAACGGCAGGGGTTCACGAACACTGAAGCTTTCTTT.